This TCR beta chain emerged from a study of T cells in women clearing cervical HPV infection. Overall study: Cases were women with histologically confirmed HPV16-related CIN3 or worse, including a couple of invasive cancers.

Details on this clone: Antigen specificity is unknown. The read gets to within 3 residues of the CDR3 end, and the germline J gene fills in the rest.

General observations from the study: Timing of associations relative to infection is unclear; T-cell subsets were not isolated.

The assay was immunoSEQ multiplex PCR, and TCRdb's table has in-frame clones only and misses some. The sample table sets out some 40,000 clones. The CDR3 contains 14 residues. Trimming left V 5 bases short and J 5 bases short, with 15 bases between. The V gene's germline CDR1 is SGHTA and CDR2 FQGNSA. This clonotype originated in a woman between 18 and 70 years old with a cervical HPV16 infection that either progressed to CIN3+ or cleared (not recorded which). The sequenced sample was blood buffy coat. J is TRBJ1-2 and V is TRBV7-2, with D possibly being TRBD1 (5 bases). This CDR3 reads CASSHTGTRYGYTF. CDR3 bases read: TGTGCCAGCAGCCATACCGGGACTAGATATGGC.